One and the same sample provided the 14 T cell receptor beta chains below, sequenced in a study of T cell responses to AZD1222 COVID-19 vaccine. TCRdb's copy holds only in-frame clones and misses some; the assay was immunoSEQ multiplex PCR. Of approximately 94,000 clones in the sample, roughly nine tenths were seen once. The specimen comprised peripheral blood, sampled on day 0 of AZD1222 vaccination. Every receptor here comes from an adult in good health.

The chain recombines TRBV2 with TRBJ2-5; tentative D call: TRBD1 (5 bases). The CDR3 spans 15 residues. Germline assignment: CDR1 SNHLY and CDR2 FYNNEI. Trimming shortened V by 6 bases and J by 2 bases, and 16 bases separated the two germline ends. The CDR3: CASRADSLGQETQYF. The DNA of the CDR3 is TGTGCCAGCAGAGCCGACAGCTTGGGTCAAGAGACCCAGTACTTC.

The chain employs TRBV6-6 and TRBJ1-5; 10 nucleotides align to TRBD1. Germline V lookup: CDR1 MNHNY, CDR2 SVGAGI (reference sequence). The ends lost 3 bases at V and 2 bases at J; junction bases unmatched: 1. This CDR3 is 15 amino acids long. CDR3: CASSYGTGGNQPQHF. CDR3 nucleotide sequence: TGTGCCAGCAGTTATGGGACAGGGGGCAATCAGCCCCAGCATTTT.

The rearrangement links TRBV28 to TRBJ2-6, with D unclear. The V and J ends lost 5 bases and 0 bases respectively, with 8 bases between them. The CDR3 length is 15 residues. Germline assignment: CDR1 MDHEN and CDR2 SYDVKM. The CDR3 nucleotides read TGTGCCAGCAGTCTCCGGTCCTCTGGGGCCAACGTCCTGACTTTC. Its protein is CASSLRSSGANVLTF.

The J gene is TRBJ2-3, the V gene TRBV11-3; D might be TRBD2 (6 bases). The CDR3 sequence is 15 residues long. Germline lookup yields CDR1 SGHNT and CDR2 YENEEA. V shed 3 bases and J shed 3 bases, with 13 bases lying between them. CDR3 nucleotides: TGTGCCAGCAGCTTCGGCGCGGGGCTGACAGATACGCAGTATTTT. This sequence encodes CASSFGAGLTDTQYF.

This chain uses TRBV7-9 with TRBJ1-1; D is ambiguous. Germline V CDR1 and CDR2: SEHNR, FQNEAQ (reference sequence). V gave up 2 bases and J gave up 6 bases, with 10 bases separating them. The CDR3 sequence is 13 residues long. The CDR3 region has the DNA TGTGCCAGCAGCTTAAACAGTGCATCTGAAGCTTTCTTT. Protein product: CASSLNSASEAFF.

The chain combines TRBV4-2 with TRBJ2-7; possibly TRBD2 for D (5 bases). The V gene lost 4 bases and the J gene lost 4 bases, with 11 bases spanning the gap. CDR1 is LGHNA and CDR2 is YNFKEQ in the germline V gene. The CDR3 is made up of 13 amino acids. Written as DNA, the CDR3 is TGTGCCAGCAGCCTTGACGGGGTATACGAGCAGTACTTC. As protein: CASSLDGVYEQYF.

This clone was observed once. The chain joins TRBV4-2 to TRBJ2-7; perhaps TRBD2 as D (5 bases). The ends were cut back, 0 bases at V and 1 base at J, with 10 bases in the middle. CDR1 LGHNA and CDR2 YNFKEQ come from the germline V gene. The CDR3 length is 15 residues. The CDR3 loop is CASSQDAGGSYEQYF. The CDR3 nucleotides read TGTGCCAGCAGCCAAGATGCAGGCGGGTCCTACGAGCAGTACTTC.

V gene TRBV5-4 combines with J gene TRBJ2-1, with a weak D call TRBD1 (6 bases). CDR3 size: 14 residues. The ends were cut back, 3 bases at V and 4 bases at J, with 11 bases in the middle. Germline values: CDR1 SGHNT, CDR2 YYREEE (reference sequence). The DNA for the CDR3 is TGTGCCAGCAGCTACAGGACAGCTTACAATGAGCAGTTCTTC. Translating it yields CASSYRTAYNEQFF.

A note on this clone: Germline is not matched at one junction end, which may reflect a read error. The rearrangement uses TRBV6-5 and TRBJ1-1; D perhaps matches TRBD1 (6 bases). Germline V CDR1 and CDR2: MNHEY, SVGAGI. CDR3 length: 13 residues. CDR3 coding DNA: TGTGCCAGCAGTTACTCGAGGGACACTAAAGCTTTCTTT. It encodes CASSYSRDTKAFF.

This clone was seen once. J is TRBJ1-5 and V is TRBV28; D perhaps matches TRBD1 (6 bases). The CDR3 sequence is 14 residues long. V lost 0 bases, J lost 6 bases, and 9 bases lay in between. Germline V gives CDR1 MDHEN, CDR2 SYDVKM. CDR3: CASSLWRDTQPQHF. In nucleotides, the CDR3 is TGTGCCAGCAGTTTATGGAGGGACACTCAGCCCCAGCATTTT.

CDR3 in amino acids: CASRLRTGGHQPQHF. The CDR3 nucleotides read TGTGCCAGCAGATTACGGACAGGGGGACATCAGCCCCAGCATTTT. The gene calls are TRBV7-2 and TRBJ1-5; TRBD1 agrees at 10 bases. CDR3 size: 15 residues. Per the germline V gene, CDR1 is SGHTA and CDR2 is FQGNSA. The ends lost 6 bases at V and 5 bases at J; junction bases unmatched: 7.

A single count supports this clone. This rearrangement joins TRBV3-1 (or the pseudogene TRBV3-2) to TRBJ2-1; the D is unclear. The CDR3 sequence is 15 residues long. Germline values: CDR1 LGHDT, CDR2 YNNKEL (reference sequence). V gave up 0 bases and J gave up 0 bases, with 6 bases separating them. This chain's CDR3 is CASSQDSASYNEQFF. The CDR3 DNA sequence: TGTGCCAGCAGCCAAGATTCCGCCTCCTACAATGAGCAGTTCTTC.

J is TRBJ2-1 and V is TRBV6-2 or TRBV6-3, with 8 bases fitting TRBD1. Germline V lookup: CDR1 MNHEY, CDR2 SVGEGT. The CDR3 spans 16 residues. The V segment lost 5 bases and the J segment 6 bases; nucleotides outside the gene matches: 12. The CDR3 DNA is TGTGCCAGCAGTCGAAATCAGGGGGCCATCCCCAATGAGCAGTTCTTC. Translated, it gives CASSRNQGAIPNEQFF.

The gene calls are TRBV7-2 and TRBJ2-3; a possible D gene is TRBD2 (5 bases). The CDR3 contains 18 residues. V dropped 2 bases and J dropped 1 base, with 19 bases sitting between them. The germline V gene encodes CDR1 SGHTA and CDR2 FQGNSA. CDR3 region: CASSLIFRGGAGTDTQYF. The CDR3 nucleotides read TGTGCCAGCAGCTTAATTTTCCGCGGAGGAGCCGGCACAGATACGCAGTATTTT.